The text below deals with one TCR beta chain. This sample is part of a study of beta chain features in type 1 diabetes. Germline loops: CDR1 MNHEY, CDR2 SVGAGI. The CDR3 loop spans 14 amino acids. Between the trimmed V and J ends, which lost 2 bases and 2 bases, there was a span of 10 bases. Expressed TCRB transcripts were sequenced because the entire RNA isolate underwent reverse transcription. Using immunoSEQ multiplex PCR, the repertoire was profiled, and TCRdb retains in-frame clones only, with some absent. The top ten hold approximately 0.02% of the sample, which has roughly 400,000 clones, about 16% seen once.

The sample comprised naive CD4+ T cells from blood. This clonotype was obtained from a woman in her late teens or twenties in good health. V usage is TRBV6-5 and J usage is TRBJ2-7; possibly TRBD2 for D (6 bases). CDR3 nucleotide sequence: TGTGCCAGCAGTTACCTGGGGGGACCCTACGAGCAGTACTTC. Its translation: CASSYLGGPYEQYF.